The 8 T cell receptor beta chains in this list originate from one sample, sequenced in a study of HIV-infected patients and healthy controls (dated by TCRdb to the mid-2010s). Receptor libraries were prepared by 5' RACE. Sequencing relied on an Illumina MiSeq. TCRdb reworked the public reads: Q25 trimming with fastp, MiXCR clone assembly, productive beta chains retained. Rows are combined by CDR3 protein, so each entry shows the most common genes and DNA. This sample comprises over 55,000 distinct CDR3 sequences, approximately 16% of them detected only once. Jointly, the top ten make up approximately 5% of the sample. Sequences were obtained from CD4+ T cells from blood. The receptors were gathered from a human donor in good health.

This clonotype has more than one count but fewer than ten. For the CDR3, the DNA is TGTGCCATCAGTGGGAGAGCCAGAAGCTCCTACAATGAGCAGTTCTTC. It yields the protein CAISGRARSSYNEQFF. V gene TRBV10-3 combines with J gene TRBJ2-1; no clear D gene. CDR3 length: 16 amino acids. Trimming took 4 bases from V and 0 from J, leaving 13 bases between them. Germline assignment: CDR1 ENHRY and CDR2 SYGVKD.

This clonotype was seen at least ten times. The rearrangement joins TRBV5-1 to TRBJ2-1, with D perhaps given as TRBD1 or TRBD2 (5 bases each). Looked up from germline, CDR1 is SGHRS and CDR2 is YFSETQ. The CDR3 extends over 14 amino acids. V shed 4 bases and J shed 6 bases, with 14 bases lying between them. In DNA form, the CDR3 reads TGCGCCAGCAGCCGGGACGGTGGCGTCAATGAGCAGTTCTTC. This translates into CASSRDGGVNEQFF.

This clonotype was observed at least ten times. The rearrangement uses TRBV5-5 and TRBJ2-3; D is undetermined. In germline, CDR1 is SGHKS, CDR2 YYEKEE (reference sequence). V lost 4 bases to trimming and J lost 1 base, with 13 bases between them. The CDR3 is 15 amino acids. The DNA for the CDR3 is TGTGCCAGCAGCCCGAATAAAGTGGGCACAGATACGCAGTATTTT. It codes for CASSPNKVGTDTQYF.

There are many counts of this clonotype. The rearrangement joins TRBV18 to TRBJ2-7; TRBD1 matches 7 bases. CDR1 and CDR2 from the germline V gene are KGHSH and LQKENI. The CDR3 consists of 13 residues. J lost 3 bases, V lost 6 bases, and 5 bases had no gene match. CDR3 nucleotides: TGTGCCAGCTCGCGAGGACAGGACTACGAGCAGTACTTC. It encodes CASSRGQDYEQYF.

This clonotype was detected only a few times. This chain joins TRBV7-2 and TRBJ1-1; D gene uncertain. This CDR3 region has 14 residues. V lost 6 bases, J lost 6 bases, and 17 bases lay in between. Germline values: CDR1 SGHTA, CDR2 FQGNSA. For the CDR3, the DNA is TGTGCCAGCAGGGCTCAAGGTTTTGTCGCTGAAGCTTTCTTT. It translates to CASRAQGFVAEAFF.

The chain recombines TRBV19 with TRBJ1-5, with a possible D match to TRBD1 (5 bases). The CDR3 is made up of 13 amino acids. V dropped 6 bases and J dropped 9 bases, with 15 bases sitting between them. Germline loops: CDR1 LNHDA, CDR2 SQIVND (reference sequence). The DNA of the CDR3 is TGTGCCAGTAGAGAGACAGTCGAGGGGCCCCAGCATTTT. Amino acids: CASRETVEGPQHF.

In this sample, this clonotype turned up a few times. This chain joins TRBV2 and TRBJ2-4; tentative D call: TRBD1 (5 bases). The germline V gene encodes CDR1 SNHLY and CDR2 FYNNEI. V was clipped by 6 bases and J by 0 bases, with 18 bases between them. This CDR3 is 17 amino acids long. CDR3 sequence: CASRIQEKLGAKNIQYF. CDR3 nucleotide sequence: TGTGCCAGCAGAATACAGGAGAAACTTGGAGCCAAAAACATTCAGTACTTC.

The chain couples TRBV7-2 to TRBJ2-7, with D perhaps TRBD2 (6 bases). Germline CDR1 SGHTA, CDR2 FQGNSA. Trimming took off 5 bases at V and 6 bases at J, with 20 bases between the two ends. This CDR3 has 15 residues. The CDR3 DNA follows: TGTGCCAGCAGCAAAACCGGGACTCAATCTCGCGAGCAGTACTTC. Residues: CASSKTGTQSREQYF.